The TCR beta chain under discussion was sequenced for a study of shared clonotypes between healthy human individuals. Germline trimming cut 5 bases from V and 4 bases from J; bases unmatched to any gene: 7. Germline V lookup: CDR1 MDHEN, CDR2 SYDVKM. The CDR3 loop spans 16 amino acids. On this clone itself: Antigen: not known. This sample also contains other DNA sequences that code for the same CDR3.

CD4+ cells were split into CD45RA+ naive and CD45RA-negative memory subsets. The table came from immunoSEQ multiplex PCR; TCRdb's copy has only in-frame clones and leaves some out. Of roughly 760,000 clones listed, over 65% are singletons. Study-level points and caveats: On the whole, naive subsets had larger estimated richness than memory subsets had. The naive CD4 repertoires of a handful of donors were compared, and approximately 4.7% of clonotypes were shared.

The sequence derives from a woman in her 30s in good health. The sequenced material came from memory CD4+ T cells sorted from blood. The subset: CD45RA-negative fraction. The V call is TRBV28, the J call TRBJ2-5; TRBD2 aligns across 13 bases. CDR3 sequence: CASSTQLAGGIETQYF. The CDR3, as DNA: TGTGCCAGCAGTACCCAACTAGCGGGAGGGATAGAGACCCAGTACTTC.